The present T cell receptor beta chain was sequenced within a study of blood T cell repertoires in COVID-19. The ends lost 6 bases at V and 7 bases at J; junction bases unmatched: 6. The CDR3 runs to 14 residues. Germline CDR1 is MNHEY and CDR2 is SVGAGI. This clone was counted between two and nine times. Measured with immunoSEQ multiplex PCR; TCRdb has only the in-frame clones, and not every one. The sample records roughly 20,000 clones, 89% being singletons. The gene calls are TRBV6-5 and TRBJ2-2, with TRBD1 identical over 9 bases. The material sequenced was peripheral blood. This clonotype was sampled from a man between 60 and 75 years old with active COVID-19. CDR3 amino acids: CASRAQGAGGELFF. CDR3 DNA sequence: TGTGCCAGCAGGGCACAGGGGGCGGGCGGGGAGCTGTTTTTT.